This T cell receptor beta chain was retrieved from a study of blood T cell repertoires in COVID-19. In the source study's methods: Counts of nucleated cells, estimated from reference gene primer amplification, were obtained. Produced via immunoSEQ multiplex PCR; TCRdb's table is partial and in-frame only. V and J calls and clone size are copied from that table; D and trimming were computed from the DNA. The repertoire includes fewer than 400,000 clones, about 90% of them detected once, and approximately 1.8% sits in the top ten. Germline V CDR1 and CDR2: SEHNR, FQNEAQ (reference sequence). The CDR3 sequence is 15 residues long. The J segment lost 4 bases and the V segment lost 5 bases, leaving 10 bases of the junction unmatched.

The sample was peripheral blood. This chain joins TRBV7-9 and TRBJ1-2; 7 bases are shared with TRBD1. The receptor's source is a woman aged 25 to 45 with COVID-19, enrolled during active disease. CDR3 coding DNA: TGTGCCAGCAGCCACGACAGGGATCGGAGCTATGGCTACACCTTC. Protein product: CASSHDRDRSYGYTF.